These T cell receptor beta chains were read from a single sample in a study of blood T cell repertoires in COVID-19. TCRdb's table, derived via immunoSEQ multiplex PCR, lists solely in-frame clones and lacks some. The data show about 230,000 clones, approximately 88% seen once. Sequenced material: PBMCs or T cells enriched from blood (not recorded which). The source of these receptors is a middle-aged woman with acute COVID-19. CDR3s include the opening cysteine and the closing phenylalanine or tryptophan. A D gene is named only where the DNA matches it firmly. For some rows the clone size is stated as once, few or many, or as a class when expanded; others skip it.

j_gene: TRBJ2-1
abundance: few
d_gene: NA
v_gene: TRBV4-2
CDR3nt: TGTGCCAGCAGCCAAGCGCACGGGAATGAGCAGTTCTTC
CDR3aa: CASSQAHGNEQFF

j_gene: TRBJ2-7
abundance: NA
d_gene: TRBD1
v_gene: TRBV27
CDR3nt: TGTGCCAGCGGGCTACCCGGGACAGGGGCCTACGAGCAGTACTTC
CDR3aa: CASGLPGTGAYEQYF

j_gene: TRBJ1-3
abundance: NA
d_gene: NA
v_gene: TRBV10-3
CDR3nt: TGTGCCATCTACAGTTCCGGAAACACCATATATTTT
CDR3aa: CAIYSSGNTIYF

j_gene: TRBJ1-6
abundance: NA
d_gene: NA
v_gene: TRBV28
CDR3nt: TGTGCCAGCAGTTCCCAGGGAACGCGGTCACCCCTCCACTTT
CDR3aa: CASSSQGTRSPLHF

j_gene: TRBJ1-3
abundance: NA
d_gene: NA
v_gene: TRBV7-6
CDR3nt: TGTGCCAGCAGCTTACTAGACCCTCGCTCTGGAAACACCATATATTTT
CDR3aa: CASSLLDPRSGNTIYF

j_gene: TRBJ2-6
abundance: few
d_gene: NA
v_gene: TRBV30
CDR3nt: TGTGCCTGTGCGGTCGGCGGGGCCAACGTCCTGACTTTC
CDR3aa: CACAVGGANVLTF

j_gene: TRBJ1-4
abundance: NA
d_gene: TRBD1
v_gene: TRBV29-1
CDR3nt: TGCAGCGTTGGACAGGGGATTGAAAAACTGTTTTTT
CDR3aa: CSVGQGIEKLFF

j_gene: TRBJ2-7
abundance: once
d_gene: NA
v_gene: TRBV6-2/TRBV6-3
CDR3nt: TGTGCCAGCAGTTACTCGAAGGCTAGCAACTCCTACGAGCAGTACTTC
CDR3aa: CASSYSKASNSYEQYF

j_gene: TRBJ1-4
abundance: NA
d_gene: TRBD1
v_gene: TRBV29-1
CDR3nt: TGCAGCGTTGCGGGACAGGGGTATGAAAAACTGTTTTTT
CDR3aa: CSVAGQGYEKLFF

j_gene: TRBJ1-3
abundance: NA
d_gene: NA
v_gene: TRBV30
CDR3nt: TGTGCCTGGAGTGTACGGTCACAAGGGAGGGGAAACACCATATATTTT
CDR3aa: CAWSVRSQGRGNTIYF